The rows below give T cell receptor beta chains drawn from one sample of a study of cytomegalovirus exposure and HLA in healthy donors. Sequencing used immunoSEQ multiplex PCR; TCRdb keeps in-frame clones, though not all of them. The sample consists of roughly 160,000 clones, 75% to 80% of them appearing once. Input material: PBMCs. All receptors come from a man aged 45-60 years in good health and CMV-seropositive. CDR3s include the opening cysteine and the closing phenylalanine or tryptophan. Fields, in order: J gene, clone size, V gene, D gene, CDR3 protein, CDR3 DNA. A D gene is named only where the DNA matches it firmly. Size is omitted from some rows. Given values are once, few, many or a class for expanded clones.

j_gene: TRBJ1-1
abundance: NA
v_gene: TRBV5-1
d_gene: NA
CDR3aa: CASSLATMGTEAFF
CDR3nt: TGCGCCAGCAGCCTTGCAACTATGGGCACTGAAGCTTTCTTT

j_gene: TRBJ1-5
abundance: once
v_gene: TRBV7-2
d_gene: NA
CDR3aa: CASSLTTGSNQPQHF
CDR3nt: TGTGCCAGCAGCTTGACGACAGGTAGCAATCAGCCCCAGCATTTT

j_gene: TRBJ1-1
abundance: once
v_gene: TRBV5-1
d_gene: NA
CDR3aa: CASSRGGETEAFF
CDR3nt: TGCGCCAGCAGCCGGGGTGGGGAGACTGAAGCTTTCTTT

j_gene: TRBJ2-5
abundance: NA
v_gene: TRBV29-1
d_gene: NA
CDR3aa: CSIGVGQQETQYF
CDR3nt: TGCAGCATTGGAGTTGGACAGCAAGAGACCCAGTACTTC

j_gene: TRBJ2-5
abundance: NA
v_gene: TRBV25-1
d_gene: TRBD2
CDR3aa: CASSEYGRRGGGETQYF
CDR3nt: TGTGCCAGCAGTGAATACGGTCGGCGGGGGGGCGGGGAGACCCAGTACTTC

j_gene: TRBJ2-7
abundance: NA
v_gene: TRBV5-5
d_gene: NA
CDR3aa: CASSGDRFHEQYF
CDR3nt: TGTGCCAGCAGCGGAGACAGGTTCCACGAGCAGTACTTC

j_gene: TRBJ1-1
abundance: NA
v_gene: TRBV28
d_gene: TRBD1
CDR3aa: CASSFSGGNTEAFF
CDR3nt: TGTGCCAGCAGTTTTTCAGGGGGGAACACTGAAGCTTTCTTT

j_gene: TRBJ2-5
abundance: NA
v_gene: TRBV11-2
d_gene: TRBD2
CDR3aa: CASSLYPSWGGQETQYF
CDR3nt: TGTGCCAGCAGCTTATACCCCTCTTGGGGGGGCCAAGAGACCCAGTACTTC

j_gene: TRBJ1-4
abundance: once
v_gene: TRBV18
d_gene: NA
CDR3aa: CASSLERKENEKLFF
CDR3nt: TGTGCCAGCTCACTTGAGCGGAAAGAGAATGAAAAACTGTTTTTT

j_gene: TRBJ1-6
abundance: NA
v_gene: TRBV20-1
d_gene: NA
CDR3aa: CSAVHDPGLHF
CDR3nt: TGCAGTGCTGTACACGACCCGGGCCTCCACTTT

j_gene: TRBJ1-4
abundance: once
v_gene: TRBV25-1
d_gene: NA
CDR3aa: CASSDGRPYFNEKLFF
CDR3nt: TGTGCCAGCAGTGACGGCAGGCCGTACTTTAATGAAAAACTGTTTTTT

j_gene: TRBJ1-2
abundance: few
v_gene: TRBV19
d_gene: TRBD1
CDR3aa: CASSPGQGLGYTF
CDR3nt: TGTGCCAGTAGTCCTGGACAGGGTCTCGGCTACACCTTC

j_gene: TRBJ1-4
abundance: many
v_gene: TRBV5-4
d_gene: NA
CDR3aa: CASSLWGGKLFF
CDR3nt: TGTGCCAGCAGCTTGTGGGGAGGAAAACTGTTTTTT

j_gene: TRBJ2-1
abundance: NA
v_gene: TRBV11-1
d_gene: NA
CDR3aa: CASSSRQGGEQFF
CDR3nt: TGTGCCAGCAGCTCAAGACAGGGAGGTGAGCAGTTCTTC

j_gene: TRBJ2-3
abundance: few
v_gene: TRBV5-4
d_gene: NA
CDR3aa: CASSSTRVVTDTQYF
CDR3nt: TGTGCCAGCAGCTCGACTAGAGTGGTAACAGATACGCAGTATTTT

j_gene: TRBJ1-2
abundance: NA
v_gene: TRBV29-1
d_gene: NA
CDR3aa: CSVDEGEGGYTF
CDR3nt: TGCAGCGTTGATGAGGGGGAGGGCGGCTACACCTTC

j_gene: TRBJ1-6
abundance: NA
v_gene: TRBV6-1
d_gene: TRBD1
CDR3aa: CASSVRTGSNNSPLHF
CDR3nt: TGTGCCAGCAGTGTAAGGACAGGGAGTAATAATTCACCCCTCCACTTT

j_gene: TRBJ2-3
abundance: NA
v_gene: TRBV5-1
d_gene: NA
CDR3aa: CASSLMGRRTIYLFTDTQYF
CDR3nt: TGCGCCAGCAGCTTGATGGGCAGACGAACCATATACCTATTCACAGATACGCAGTATTTT

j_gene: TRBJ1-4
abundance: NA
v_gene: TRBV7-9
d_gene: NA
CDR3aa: CSSSLPPQETPPEKLFF
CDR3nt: TGTTCCAGCAGCTTGCCCCCACAGGAAACCCCGCCAGAAAAACTGTTTTTT

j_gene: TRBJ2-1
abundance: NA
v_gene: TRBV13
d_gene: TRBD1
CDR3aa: CASSSGQGRQFF
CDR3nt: TGTGCCAGCAGCTCCGGACAGGGGAGGCAGTTCTTC

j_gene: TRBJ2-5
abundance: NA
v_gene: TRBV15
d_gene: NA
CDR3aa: CATSTGRNHQETQYF
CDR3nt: TGTGCCACCAGCACAGGCAGGAATCATCAAGAGACCCAGTACTTC

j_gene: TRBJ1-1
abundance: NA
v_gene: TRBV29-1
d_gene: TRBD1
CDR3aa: CSVDRSGQGSTEAFF
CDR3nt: TGCAGCGTTGATAGGTCGGGACAGGGGTCAACTGAAGCTTTCTTT

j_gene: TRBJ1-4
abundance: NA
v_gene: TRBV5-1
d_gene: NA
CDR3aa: CASSGSGATNEKLFF
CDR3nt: TGCGCCAGCAGCGGGTCGGGGGCAACTAATGAAAAACTGTTTTTT

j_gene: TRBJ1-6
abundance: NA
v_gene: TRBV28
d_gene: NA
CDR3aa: CASSRQVQNSPLHF
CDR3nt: TGTGCCAGCAGTCGACAGGTCCAAAATTCACCCCTCCACTTT

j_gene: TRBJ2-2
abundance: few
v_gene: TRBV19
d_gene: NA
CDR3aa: CASSPYTGELFF
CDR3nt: TGTGCCAGTAGTCCTTACACCGGGGAGCTGTTTTTT

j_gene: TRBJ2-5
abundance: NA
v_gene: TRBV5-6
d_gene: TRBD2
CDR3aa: CASSFSISGGAGETQYF
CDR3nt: TGTGCCAGCAGCTTTAGTATAAGCGGGGGGGCCGGAGAGACCCAGTACTTC

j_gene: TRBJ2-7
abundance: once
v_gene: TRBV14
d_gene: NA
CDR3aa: CASSPAGVRSYEQYF
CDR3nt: TGTGCCAGCAGCCCGGCAGGGGTCAGGTCCTACGAGCAGTACTTC

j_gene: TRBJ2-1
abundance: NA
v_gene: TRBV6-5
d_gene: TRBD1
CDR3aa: CASSFSGTGLTNEQFF
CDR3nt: TGTGCCAGCAGTTTTTCCGGGACAGGGCTGACCAATGAGCAGTTCTTC

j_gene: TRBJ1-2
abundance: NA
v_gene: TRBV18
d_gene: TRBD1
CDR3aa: CASSSGTVSNYGYTF
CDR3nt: TGTGCCAGCTCATCGGGGACAGTTAGTAACTATGGCTACACCTTC

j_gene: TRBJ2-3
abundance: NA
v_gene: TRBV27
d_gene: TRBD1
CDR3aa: CASSLRDRVTGTQYF
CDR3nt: TGTGCCAGCAGTTTACGGGACAGGGTAACAGGTACGCAGTATTTT

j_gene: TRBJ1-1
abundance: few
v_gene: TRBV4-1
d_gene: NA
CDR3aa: CASSQRLTEAFF
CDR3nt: TGCGCCAGCAGCCAGAGGCTCACTGAAGCTTTCTTT

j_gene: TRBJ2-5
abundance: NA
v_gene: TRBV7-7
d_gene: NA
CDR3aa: CASSLERARGTQYF
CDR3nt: TGTGCCAGCAGCTTAGAAAGGGCTCGGGGAACCCAGTACTTC

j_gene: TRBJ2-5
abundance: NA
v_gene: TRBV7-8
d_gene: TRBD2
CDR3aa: CASSERLAGIQETQYF
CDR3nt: TGTGCCAGCAGCGAGCGACTAGCGGGGATCCAAGAGACCCAGTACTTC

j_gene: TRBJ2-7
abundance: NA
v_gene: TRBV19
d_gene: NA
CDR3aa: CASRDHAGPSSYEQYF
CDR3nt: TGTGCCAGTAGGGATCATGCGGGACCAAGCTCCTACGAGCAATACTTC

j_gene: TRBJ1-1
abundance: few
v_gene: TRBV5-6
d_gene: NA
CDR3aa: CASSLGDLSNTEAFF
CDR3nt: TGTGCCAGCAGCTTGGGTGATTTGAGTAACACTGAAGCTTTCTTT

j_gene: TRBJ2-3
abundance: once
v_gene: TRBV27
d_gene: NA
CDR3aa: CASSLSVEVGRGVDTQYF
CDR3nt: TGTGCCAGCAGTTTATCCGTTGAGGTAGGGCGGGGCGTCGATACGCAGTATTTT

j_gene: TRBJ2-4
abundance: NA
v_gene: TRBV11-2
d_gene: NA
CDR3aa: CASSLDLTAGLRGVKNIQYF
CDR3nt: TGTGCCAGCAGCTTAGATCTAACGGCGGGCCTACGTGGGGTCAAAAACATTCAGTACTTC

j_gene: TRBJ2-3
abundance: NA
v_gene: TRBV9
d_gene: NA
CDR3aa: CASSVGQGGITDTQYF
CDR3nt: TGTGCCAGCAGCGTTGGGCAAGGCGGGATCACAGATACGCAGTATTTT

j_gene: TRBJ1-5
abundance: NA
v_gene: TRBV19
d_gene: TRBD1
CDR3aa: CASSRTGTGQPQHF
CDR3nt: TGTGCCAGTAGTAGGACAGGAACCGGTCAGCCCCAGCATTTT

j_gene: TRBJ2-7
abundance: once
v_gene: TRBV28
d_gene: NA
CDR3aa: CASSPWGEEQYF
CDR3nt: TGTGCCAGCAGCCCCTGGGGGGAGGAGCAGTACTTC

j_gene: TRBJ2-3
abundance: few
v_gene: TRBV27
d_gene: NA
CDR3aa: CASSPELASPSTDTQYF
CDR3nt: TGTGCCAGCAGCCCGGAGCTAGCTAGTCCTAGCACAGATACGCAGTATTTT

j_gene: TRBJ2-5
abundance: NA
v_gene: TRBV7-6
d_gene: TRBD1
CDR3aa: CASSPIRTGQETQYF
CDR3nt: TGTGCCAGCAGCCCTATCCGGACAGGGCAAGAGACCCAGTACTTC

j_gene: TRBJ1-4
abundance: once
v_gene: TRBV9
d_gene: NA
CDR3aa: CASSGGGAVEKLFF
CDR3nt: TGTGCCAGCAGCGGTGGGGGCGCGGTAGAAAAACTGTTTTTT

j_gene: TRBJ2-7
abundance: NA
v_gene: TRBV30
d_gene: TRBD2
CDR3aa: CAWGPNLSGGAAYEQYF
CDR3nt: TGTGCCTGGGGTCCCAATCTTAGCGGGGGGGCCGCGTACGAGCAGTACTTC

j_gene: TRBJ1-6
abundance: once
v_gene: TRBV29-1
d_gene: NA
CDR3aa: CSAEAPGSASGPYNSPLHF
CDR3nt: TGCAGCGCCGAGGCGCCGGGATCGGCTAGTGGGCCCTATAATTCACCCCTCCACTTT

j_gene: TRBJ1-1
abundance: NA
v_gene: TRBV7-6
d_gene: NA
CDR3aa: CASSPSGAWAEAFF
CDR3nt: TGTGCCAGCAGCCCTTCAGGGGCGTGGGCTGAAGCTTTCTTT

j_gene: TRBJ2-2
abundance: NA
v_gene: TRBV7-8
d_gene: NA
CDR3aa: CASSLGYRAGELFF
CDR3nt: TGTGCCAGCAGCTTAGGTTACAGGGCCGGGGAGCTGTTTTTT

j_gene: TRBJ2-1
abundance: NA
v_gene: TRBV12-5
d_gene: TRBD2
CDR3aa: CASGLGVSGGVRGEQFF
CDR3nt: TGTGCTAGTGGTTTGGGTGTTAGCGGGGGGGTAAGAGGTGAGCAGTTCTTC

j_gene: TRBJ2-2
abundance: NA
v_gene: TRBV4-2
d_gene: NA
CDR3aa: CASSQELSSNTGELFF
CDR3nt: TGTGCCAGCAGCCAAGAATTGAGTTCGAACACCGGGGAGCTGTTTTTT

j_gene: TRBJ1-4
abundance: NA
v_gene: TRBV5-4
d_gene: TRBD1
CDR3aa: CASSQEGNRGNEKLFF
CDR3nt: TGTGCCAGCAGCCAAGAAGGAAACAGGGGTAATGAAAAACTGTTTTTT

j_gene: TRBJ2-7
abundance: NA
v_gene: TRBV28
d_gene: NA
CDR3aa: CASSPFRQGRPYEQYF
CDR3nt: TGTGCCAGCAGTCCCTTCCGCCAGGGGAGACCTTACGAGCAGTACTTC

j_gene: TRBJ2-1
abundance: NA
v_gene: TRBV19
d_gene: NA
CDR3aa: CASTIGAGRVGNEQFF
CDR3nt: TGTGCCAGTACCATAGGGGCAGGTCGGGTGGGGAATGAGCAGTTCTTC

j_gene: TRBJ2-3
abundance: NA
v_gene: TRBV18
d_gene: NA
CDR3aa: CASSPSPGDTQYF
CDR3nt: TGTGCCAGCTCACCTTCCCCGGGGGATACGCAGTATTTT

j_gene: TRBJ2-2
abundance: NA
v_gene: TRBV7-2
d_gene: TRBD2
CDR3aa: CASSLHAVSGGPGELFF
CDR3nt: TGTGCCAGCAGCTTACATGCTGTTAGCGGGGGGCCCGGGGAGCTGTTTTTT

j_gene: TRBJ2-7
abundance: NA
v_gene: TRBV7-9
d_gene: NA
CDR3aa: CASSRSSTSYERYF
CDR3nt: TGTGCCAGCAGCCGCTCGTCGACCTCCTACGAGCGGTACTTC

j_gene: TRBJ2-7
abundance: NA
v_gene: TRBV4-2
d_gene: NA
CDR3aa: CASSQDQTTPRAYEQYF
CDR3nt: TGTGCCAGCAGCCAAGATCAGACGACCCCGCGGGCCTACGAGCAGTACTTC

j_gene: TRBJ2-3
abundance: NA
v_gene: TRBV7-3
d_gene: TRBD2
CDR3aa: CASSLLTVASGGAADTQYF
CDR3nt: TGTGCCAGCAGCTTACTTACTGTGGCTAGCGGGGGGGCAGCAGATACGCAGTATTTT

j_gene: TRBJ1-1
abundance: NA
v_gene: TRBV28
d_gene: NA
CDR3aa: CASKGVLNTEAFF
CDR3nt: TGTGCCAGCAAGGGGGTCCTGAACACTGAAGCTTTCTTT

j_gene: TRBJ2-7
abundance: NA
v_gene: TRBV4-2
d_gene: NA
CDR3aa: CASSREGSEQYF
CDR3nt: TGTGCCAGCAGCCGAGAAGGGAGCGAGCAGTACTTC